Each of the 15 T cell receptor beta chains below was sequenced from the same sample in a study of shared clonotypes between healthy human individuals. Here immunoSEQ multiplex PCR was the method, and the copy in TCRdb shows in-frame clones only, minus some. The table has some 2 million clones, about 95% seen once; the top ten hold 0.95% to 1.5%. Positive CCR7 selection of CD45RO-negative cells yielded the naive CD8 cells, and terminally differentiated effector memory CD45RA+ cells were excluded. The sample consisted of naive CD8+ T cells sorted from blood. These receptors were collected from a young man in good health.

Written as DNA, the CDR3 is TGCAGCGGGAGACTAGCTACCTACAATGAGCAGTTCTTC. Translating gives CSGRLATYNEQFF. The chain employs TRBV29-1 and TRBJ2-1, with 7 bases lining up with TRBD2. Losses at the gene ends were 7 bases for V and 2 bases for J; bases not matched to a gene: 5. Per germline, CDR1 SQVTM and CDR2 ANQGSEA. This CDR3 spans 13 amino acids.

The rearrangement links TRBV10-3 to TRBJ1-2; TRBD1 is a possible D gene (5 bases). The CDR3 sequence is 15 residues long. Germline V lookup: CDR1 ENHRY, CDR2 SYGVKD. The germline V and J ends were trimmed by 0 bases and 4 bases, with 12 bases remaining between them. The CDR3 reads CAISESGEGAYGYTF. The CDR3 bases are TGTGCCATCAGTGAGTCGGGGGAAGGGGCCTATGGCTACACCTTC.

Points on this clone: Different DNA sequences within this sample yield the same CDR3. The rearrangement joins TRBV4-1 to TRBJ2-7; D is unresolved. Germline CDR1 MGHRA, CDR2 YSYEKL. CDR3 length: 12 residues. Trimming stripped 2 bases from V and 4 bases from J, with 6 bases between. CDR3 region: CASSQQGYEQYF. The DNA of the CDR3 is TGCGCCAGCAGCCAACAAGGATACGAGCAGTACTTC.

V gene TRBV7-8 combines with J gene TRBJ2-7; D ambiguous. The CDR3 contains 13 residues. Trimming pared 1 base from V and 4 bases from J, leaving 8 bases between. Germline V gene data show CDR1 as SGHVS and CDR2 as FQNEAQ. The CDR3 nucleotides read TGTGCCAGCAGCTTAGATTACGGATACGAGCAGTACTTC. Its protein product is CASSLDYGYEQYF.

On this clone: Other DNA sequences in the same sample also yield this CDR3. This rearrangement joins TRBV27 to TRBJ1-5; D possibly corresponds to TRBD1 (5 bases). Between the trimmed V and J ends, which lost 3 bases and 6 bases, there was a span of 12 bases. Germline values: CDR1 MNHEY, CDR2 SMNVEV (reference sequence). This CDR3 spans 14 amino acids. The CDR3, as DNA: TGTGCCAGCAGTTTCGGCGGGGGAGGTCAGCCCCAGCATTTT. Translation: CASSFGGGGQPQHF.

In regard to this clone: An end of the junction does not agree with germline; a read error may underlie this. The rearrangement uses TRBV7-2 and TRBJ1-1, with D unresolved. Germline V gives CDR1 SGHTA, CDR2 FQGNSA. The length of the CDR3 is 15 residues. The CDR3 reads CASSFSGVGNAEAFF. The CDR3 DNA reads TGTGCCAGCAGCTTCTCGGGTGTGGGGAACGCTGAAGCTTTCTTT.

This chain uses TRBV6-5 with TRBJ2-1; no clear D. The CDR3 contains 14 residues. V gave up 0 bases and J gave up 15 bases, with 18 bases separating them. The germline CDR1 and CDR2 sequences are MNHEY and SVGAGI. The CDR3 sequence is CASSYSPGPMDLFF. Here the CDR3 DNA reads TGTGCCAGCAGTTACTCCCCGGGCCCAATGGATCTGTTCTTC.

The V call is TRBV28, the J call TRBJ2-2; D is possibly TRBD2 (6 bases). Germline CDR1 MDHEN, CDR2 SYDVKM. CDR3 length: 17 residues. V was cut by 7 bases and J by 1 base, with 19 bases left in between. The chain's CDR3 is CASIGGGRTRNTGELFF. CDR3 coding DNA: TGTGCCAGCATTGGGGGAGGACGGACCCGGAACACCGGGGAGCTGTTTTTT.

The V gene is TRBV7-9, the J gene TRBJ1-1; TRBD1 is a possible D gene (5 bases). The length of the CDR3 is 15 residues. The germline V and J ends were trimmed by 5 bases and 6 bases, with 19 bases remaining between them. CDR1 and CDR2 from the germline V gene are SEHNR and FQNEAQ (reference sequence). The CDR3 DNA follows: TGTGCCAGCAGCCCCCGCCAGGGCCGGGTGCCTGAAGCTTTCTTT. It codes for CASSPRQGRVPEAFF.

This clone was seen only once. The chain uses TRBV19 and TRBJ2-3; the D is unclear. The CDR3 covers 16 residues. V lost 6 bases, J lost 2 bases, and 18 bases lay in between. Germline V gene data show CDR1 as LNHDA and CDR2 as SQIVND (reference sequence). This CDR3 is CASRDQQRSSTDTQYF. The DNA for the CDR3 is TGTGCCAGTAGAGACCAACAAAGGTCCTCCACAGATACGCAGTATTTT.

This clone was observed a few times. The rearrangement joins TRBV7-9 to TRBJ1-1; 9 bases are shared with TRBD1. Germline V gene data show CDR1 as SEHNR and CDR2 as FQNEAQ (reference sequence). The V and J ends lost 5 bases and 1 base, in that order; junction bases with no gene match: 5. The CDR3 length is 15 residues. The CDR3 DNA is TGTGCCAGCAGCACCCGGGACAGGGAGAACACTGAAGCTTTCTTT. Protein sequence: CASSTRDRENTEAFF.

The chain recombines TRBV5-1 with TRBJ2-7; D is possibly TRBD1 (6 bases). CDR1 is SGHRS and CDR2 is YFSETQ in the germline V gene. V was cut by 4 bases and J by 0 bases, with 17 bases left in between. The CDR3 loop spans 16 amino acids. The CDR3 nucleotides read TGCGCCAGCAGCCCCTTCCAGGGGTCAAGCTCCTACGAGCAGTACTTC. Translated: CASSPFQGSSSYEQYF.

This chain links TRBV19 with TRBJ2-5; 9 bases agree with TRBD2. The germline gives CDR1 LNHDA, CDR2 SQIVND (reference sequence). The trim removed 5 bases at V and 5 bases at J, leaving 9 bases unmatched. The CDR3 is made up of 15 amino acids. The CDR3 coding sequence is TGTGCCAGTAGTCCGCGGCGGGAGGGCCGCGAGACCCAGTACTTC. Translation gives CASSPRREGRETQYF.

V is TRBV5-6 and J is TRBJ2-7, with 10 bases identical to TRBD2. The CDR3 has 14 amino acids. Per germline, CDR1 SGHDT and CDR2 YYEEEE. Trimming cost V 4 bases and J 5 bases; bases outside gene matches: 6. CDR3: CASSLGLAMNEQYF. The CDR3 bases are TGTGCCAGCAGCCTGGGACTAGCGATGAACGAGCAGTACTTC.

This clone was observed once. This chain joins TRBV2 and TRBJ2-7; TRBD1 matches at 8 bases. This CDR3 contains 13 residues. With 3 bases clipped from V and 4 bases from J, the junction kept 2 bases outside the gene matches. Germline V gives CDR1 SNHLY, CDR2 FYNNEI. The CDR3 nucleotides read TGTGCCAGCAGTGATGACAGGGGATACGAGCAGTACTTC. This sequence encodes CASSDDRGYEQYF.